The rows below give T cell receptor beta chains drawn from one sample of a study of T cells in Graves' hyperthyroidism and ophthalmopathy. TCRdb fed the multiplex PCR reads into MiXCR, producing one record per CDR3 protein. The sample carries roughly 500,000 distinct CDR3 sequences, about 45% recorded once. Sample: peripheral blood or thyroid tissue (not recorded which). The receptors here all came from an adult woman with Graves' disease, either hyperthyroidism or ophthalmopathy (not recorded which). The CDR3 runs from the conserved cysteine through the conserved F or W. The order of the fields is V gene, J gene, D gene, clone size, CDR3 DNA, CDR3 protein. D genes are given only for firm matches. Part of the rows lack a size; the others show once, few, many or a class for expanded clones.

>TRBV28|TRBJ1-2|NA|NA
TGTGCCAGCAGTTTCCCCCCGCGCGGATACACCTTC
CASSFPPRGYTF
>TRBV2|TRBJ2-7|NA|many
TGTGCCAGCAGCCACTTCCTAGGGCACGAGCAGTACTTC
CASSHFLGHEQYF
>TRBV7-2|TRBJ2-7|TRBD1|NA
TGTGCCAGCAGCGTGACAGGGGGACCCTCCTACGAGCAGTACTTC
CASSVTGGPSYEQYF
>TRBV10-3|TRBJ1-1|TRBD1|NA
TGTGCCATCAAGGGGGCAGCAACGAACACTGAAGCTTTCTTT
CAIKGAATNTEAFF
>TRBV5-1|TRBJ2-7|NA|NA
TGCGCCAGCAGACCGGGACTGAAACCCTACGAGCAGTACTTC
CASRPGLKPYEQYF
>TRBV28|TRBJ1-2|NA|NA
TGTGCCAGCAGGCCCGACAGAAAGAACTATGGCTACACCTTC
CASRPDRKNYGYTF
>TRBV4-1|TRBJ2-2|NA|many
TGCGCCAGCACCCGGGCGAACACCGGGGAGCTGTTTTTT
CASTRANTGELFF
>TRBV10-3|TRBJ2-5|TRBD1|few
TGTGCCATCAGGGGGGGACAGGGGATGATGGAGACCCAGTACTTC
CAIRGGQGMMETQYF
>TRBV3-1|TRBJ2-7|NA|many
TGTGCCAGCAGCCAAACAGCCTACGAGCAGTACTTC
CASSQTAYEQYF
>TRBV10-3|TRBJ2-3|NA|few
TGTGCCATCAGTGAGAAGGGGGGACAGACCGATACGCAGTATTTT
CAISEKGGQTDTQYF
>TRBV2|TRBJ2-7|TRBD2|many
TGTGCGAGCGGGGTCGGGAGATTGTACGAGCAGTACTTC
CASGVGRLYEQYF
>TRBV19|TRBJ2-5|NA|few
TGTGCCAGTAGCCAAACTAGCATCGATCGGACCCAGTACTTC
CASSQTSIDRTQYF
>TRBV7-3|TRBJ1-2|NA|many
TGTGCCAGCAGCCAGACAGCTAACTATGGCTACACCTTC
CASSQTANYGYTF
>TRBV6-1|TRBJ1-2|NA|many
TGTGCCAGCACCGCCGGACAGTTGCGCGGCTACACCTTC
CASTAGQLRGYTF
>TRBV9|TRBJ2-5|NA|many
TGTGCCAGCAGCGGGGGCTCGGAGACCCAGTACTTC
CASSGGSETQYF
>TRBV10-3|TRBJ2-7|TRBD1|many
TGTGCCATCAGAAAATCCGGGACAGGGGGCGGCGAGCAGTACTTC
CAIRKSGTGGGEQYF
>TRBV20-1|TRBJ1-5|NA|many
TGCAGTGCTAGGAGAGTGGGGCAGCCCCAGCATTTT
CSARRVGQPQHF
>TRBV11-2|TRBJ1-3|NA|many
TGTGCCAGCAGCTTAGGGGGAGCAAGCTCTGGAAACACCATATATTTT
CASSLGGASSGNTIYF
>TRBV19|TRBJ1-2|NA|few
TGTGCCAGTAGTATTGGCGGCGGAGGCTATGGCTACACCTTC
CASSIGGGGYGYTF
>TRBV15|TRBJ2-6|TRBD1|many
TGTGCCGCCAGCAGAACGGGACAGTTCTCTGGGGCCAACGTCCTGACTTTC
CAASRTGQFSGANVLTF
>TRBV7-9|TRBJ1-2|NA|few
TGTGCCAGCAGCTCCAGTCCCGTCTATGGCTACACCTTC
CASSSSPVYGYTF
>TRBV7-9|TRBJ2-5|TRBD2|once
TGTGCCAGCAGCTTAGGAGCGGGAGGGTACTTC
CASSLGAGGYF
>TRBV20-1|TRBJ2-5|NA|NA
TGCAGTGCTAGAGATGGAGGCCGCGGGAAGACCCAGTACTTC
CSARDGGRGKTQYF